This TCR beta chain is drawn from a study of cytomegalovirus exposure and HLA in healthy donors. Findings of the study overall: At a 0.05 false discovery rate, a later analysis found some 18,000 TCR beta sequences to be associated with HLA alleles.

The PCR ran on 60 Vbeta and 13 Jbeta primers. Only in-frame clones appear in the TCRdb table, and some are missing; sequencing was by immunoSEQ multiplex PCR. The sample records more than 150,000 clones, approximately 83% being singletons. CDR1 DFQATT and CDR2 SNEGSKA come from the germline V gene (reference sequence). V was clipped by 4 bases and J by 1 base, with 4 bases between them. This CDR3 has 11 amino acids. Points on this clone: What it binds is unknown.

Sequencing was carried out using PBMCs. V is TRBV20-1 and J is TRBJ1-1; D gene unclear. This TCR derives from a man aged 18-30 years in good health and CMV-seropositive. The CDR3 spells CSAIRNTEAFF. The CDR3 DNA reads TGCAGTGCTATCCGGAACACTGAAGCTTTCTTT.